A single sample is the source of the 18 T cell receptor beta chains below, sequenced in a study of T cells in Graves' hyperthyroidism and ophthalmopathy. Regions amplified from RNA transcripts were the TCR beta CDR3 regions. HTBI primers were employed in a first-round RT-PCR of the TCR CDR3. Each CDR3 protein is one row after TCRdb ran MiXCR on the multiplex PCR reads. Altogether about 200,000 distinct CDR3 sequences are present, 17% being singletons, with the ten largest covering 53%. What was sequenced was blood. The receptors come from a woman aged 50 to 65 with Graves' hyperthyroidism.

The chain uses TRBV5-1 and TRBJ1-1; D is unresolved. The germline CDR1 and CDR2 sequences are SGHRS and YFSETQ. Trimming took 2 bases from V and 0 from J, leaving 11 bases between them. The CDR3 length is 15 residues. The CDR3 spells CASSFVEGMNTEAFF. In DNA form, the CDR3 reads TGCGCCAGCAGCTTTGTCGAGGGAATGAACACTGAAGCTTTCTTT.

This clonotype was recorded at least ten times. The chain uses TRBV3-1 and TRBJ1-2; D is unresolved. CDR3 length: 16 amino acids. Trimming removed 1 base from V and 4 bases from J, with 16 bases in between. Looked up from germline, CDR1 is LGHDT and CDR2 is YNNKEL (reference sequence). CDR3 DNA sequence: TGTGCCAGCAGCCAAGGAGCCTCTCCCAGGACCTATGGCTACACCTTC. This codes for CASSQGASPRTYGYTF.

This clonotype was recorded many times. This rearrangement joins TRBV5-6 to TRBJ1-1; 7 nucleotides align to TRBD1. J gave up 1 base and V 2 bases, and 8 bases lay outside the gene matches. Germline V gives CDR1 SGHDT, CDR2 YYEEEE. The CDR3 consists of 16 residues. The CDR3 reads CASSFRVGQTNTEAFF. The CDR3 DNA follows: TGTGCCAGCAGCTTCCGTGTGGGACAGACGAACACTGAAGCTTTCTTT.

This clonotype showed up many times. The chain couples TRBV7-9 to TRBJ2-3; maybe TRBD2 (5 bases). CDR1 SEHNR and CDR2 FQNEAQ come from the germline V gene (reference sequence). The V end lost 5 bases, the J end lost 0 bases, and 9 bases lay between the germline ends. The CDR3 has 14 amino acids. The CDR3 DNA reads TGTGCCAGCAGCCCGAGCGGAAGCACAGATACGCAGTATTTT. Protein sequence: CASSPSGSTDTQYF. The full variable domain, completed using reference TRBV7-9 and TRBJ2-3, is DTGVSQNPRHKITKRGQNVTFRCDPISEHNRLYWYRQTLGQGPEFLTYFQNEAQLEKSRLLSDRFSAERPKGSFSTLEIQRTEQGDSAMYLCASSPSGSTDTQYFGPGTRLTVL.

A few counts support this clonotype. The V call is TRBV9, the J call TRBJ1-1; D might be TRBD1 (5 bases). The V gene's germline CDR1 is SGDLS and CDR2 YYNGEE. V lost 1 base and J lost 6, with 16 bases in between. The CDR3 runs to 15 residues. CDR3 residues: CASSVNGMGVAEAFF. The CDR3 coding sequence is TGTGCCAGCAGCGTAAATGGGATGGGGGTGGCTGAAGCTTTCTTT.

This clonotype was observed a handful of times. The J gene is TRBJ2-6, the V gene TRBV6-1; perhaps TRBD2 as D (6 bases). This CDR3 has 15 residues. Germline V gene lookup returns CDR1 MNHNS and CDR2 SASEGT. V was cut by 6 bases and J by 1 base, with 10 bases left in between. The CDR3 sequence is CASRGGGSGANVLTF. CDR3 nucleotides: TGTGCCAGCAGGGGTGGGGGGTCTGGGGCCAACGTCCTGACTTTC.

The sample holds many counts of this clonotype. The chain links TRBV12-5 to TRBJ2-1; 10 bases line up with TRBD2. Unmatched junction bases numbered 3, after V lost 0 bases and J lost 4 bases. The length of the CDR3 is 16 residues. Germline V lookup: CDR1 LGHNT, CDR2 FRNRAP. In DNA, the CDR3 is TGTGCTAGTGGTTTGGTAGCGGGAGGGCTTTACAATGAGCAGTTCTTC. It is translated as CASGLVAGGLYNEQFF. Looking up the rest from reference TRBV12-5 and TRBJ2-1 gives the full variable domain: DARVTQTPRHKVTEMGQEVTMRCQPILGHNTVFWYRQTMMQGLELLAYFRNRAPLDDSGMPKDRFSAEMPDATLATLKIQPSEPRDSAVYFCASGLVAGGLYNEQFFGPGTRLTVL.

The genes are TRBV11-3 and TRBJ2-1, with TRBD2 identical over 8 bases. The CDR3 extends over 15 amino acids. Trimming took 2 bases from V and 8 from J; bases not matched to a gene: 8. Germline lookup yields CDR1 SGHNT and CDR2 YENEEA. This CDR3 reads CASSLNSGSNHEQFF. The CDR3, as DNA: TGTGCCAGCAGCTTAAACAGCGGGAGTAACCATGAGCAGTTCTTC.

This chain uses TRBV6-4 with TRBJ1-2; D remains unclear. The germline gives CDR1 MRHNA, CDR2 SNTAGT. Between the trimmed V and J ends, which lost 0 bases and 2 bases, there was a span of 4 bases. The CDR3 is 13 residues long. For the CDR3, the DNA is TGTGCCAGCAGTGACTCGACAAACTATGGCTACACCTTC. Translation gives CASSDSTNYGYTF.

V usage is TRBV5-5 and J usage is TRBJ2-5; TRBD1 aligns across 11 bases. In germline, CDR1 is SGHKS, CDR2 YYEKEE (reference sequence). The CDR3 has 14 amino acids. V dropped 4 bases and J dropped 4; count of bases not matched to a gene: 3. The CDR3 region has the DNA TGTGCCAGCAGCCACGGACAGGGGGCAGAGACCCAGTACTTC. Translating gives CASSHGQGAETQYF.

This clonotype was observed many times. The chain carries TRBV2 and TRBJ1-2; perhaps TRBD1 as D (5 bases). This CDR3 comprises 16 residues. Trimming cost V 2 bases and J 2 bases, with 15 bases left between them. The germline V gene encodes CDR1 SNHLY and CDR2 FYNNEI. The CDR3 is CASSEQARGLNYGYTF. The CDR3 DNA is TGTGCCAGCAGTGAACAAGCTAGGGGTTTAAACTATGGCTACACCTTC.

This chain links TRBV6-1 with TRBJ2-3, with 8 bases fitting TRBD2. V was pared by 5 bases and J by 5 bases, with 6 bases of the junction left unmatched. Germline assignment: CDR1 MNHNS and CDR2 SASEGT. The CDR3 consists of 14 residues. The CDR3 DNA follows: TGTGCCAGCAGTCGGGGGGGGGGACAAGATACGCAGTATTTT. Amino acids: CASSRGGGQDTQYF.

This clonotype was recorded at least ten times. V and J are TRBV5-1 and TRBJ1-1; no clear D. Germline CDR1 is SGHRS and CDR2 is YFSETQ. The CDR3 covers 15 residues. The V and J ends lost 4 bases and 0 bases respectively, with 13 bases between them. The CDR3 DNA reads TGCGCCAGCAGCCCAAGTTCCCTGATGAACACTGAAGCTTTCTTT. This codes for CASSPSSLMNTEAFF.

At least ten counts were recorded for this clonotype. The chain recombines TRBV27 with TRBJ1-1; D unclear. V lost 5 bases, J lost 1 base, and 14 bases lay in between. The germline V gene encodes CDR1 MNHEY and CDR2 SMNVEV (reference sequence). This CDR3 region has 15 residues. In DNA form, the CDR3 reads TGTGCCAGCAGTCCCCGCACCCGACAGAACACTGAAGCTTTCTTT. This gives the protein CASSPRTRQNTEAFF.

This clonotype was counted ten times or more. The gene calls are TRBV27 and TRBJ1-2; D may be TRBD1 (5 bases). The germline CDR1 and CDR2 sequences are MNHEY and SMNVEV (reference sequence). V was pared by 3 bases and J by 4 bases, with 21 bases between. The CDR3 sequence is 17 residues long. The CDR3 is CASSFFHSGTDLYGYTF. For the CDR3, the DNA is TGTGCCAGCAGTTTTTTTCACTCCGGGACGGACCTCTATGGCTACACCTTC.

This clonotype was seen ten or more times. The chain is built from TRBV5-1 and TRBJ2-5, with TRBD1 matching 7 bases. The germline V gene encodes CDR1 SGHRS and CDR2 YFSETQ. The ends lost 4 bases at V and 2 bases at J; junction bases unmatched: 8. This CDR3 spans 15 amino acids. CDR3 in DNA: TGCGCCAGCAGCCCCGACAGGGTCGGGCAAGAGACCCAGTACTTC. It codes for CASSPDRVGQETQYF.

This clonotype was observed at least ten times. This rearrangement joins TRBV18 to TRBJ2-2, with unresolved D. The CDR3 totals 14 residues. The germline V gene encodes CDR1 KGHSH and CDR2 LQKENI. Trimming removed 0 bases at V and 4 bases at J, with 6 bases between. In nucleotides, the CDR3 is TGTGCCAGCTCACCACCTCAGCGCACCGGGGAGCTGTTTTTT. Residues: CASSPPQRTGELFF.

The chain couples TRBV4-2 to TRBJ1-2; D perhaps matches TRBD1 (6 bases). The CDR3 is 16 amino acids. V was clipped by 3 bases and J by 0 bases, with 14 bases between them. In germline, CDR1 is LGHNA, CDR2 YNFKEQ. The CDR3 DNA follows: TGTGCCAGCAGCCAGCAACAGGGCGCAACTAACTATGGCTACACCTTC. Translated: CASSQQQGATNYGYTF.